The sequence of this TCR beta chain was determined in a study of blood T cell repertoires in COVID-19. Looking at the study overall: Samples of COVID-19 (acute and convalescent) were obtained from the United States, Italy and Spain. The analysed material was cDNA or gDNA that came from T cells, B-cell-depleted T cells, or PBMCs.

This table comes from immunoSEQ multiplex PCR, and its TCRdb copy is limited to in-frame clones, with some not included. The sample lists over 100,000 clones; 80% were seen once. Germline V gives CDR1 SGHTA, CDR2 FQGNSA. The V segment lost 4 bases and the J segment 5 bases; nucleotides outside the gene matches: 9. This CDR3 spans 16 amino acids. The J gene is TRBJ2-7, the V gene TRBV7-2; 12 nucleotides agree with TRBD2. The sequencing input was peripheral blood. This TCR derives from a human donor in a cohort sampled during active or convalescent COVID-19. The chain's CDR3 is CASSSRLTSGRNEQYF. The CDR3 DNA is TGTGCCAGCAGCTCTAGGCTGACTAGCGGGAGAAACGAGCAGTACTTC.